The source of this T cell receptor beta chain is a study of cytotoxic CD8 clonotypes in ibrutinib-treated CLL. In germline, CDR1 is SGHRS, CDR2 YFSETQ. The CDR3 length is 13 residues. V lost 1 base and J 5 bases, leaving 6 bases between the germline ends. There are a few counts of this clone. The same CDR3 is also encoded by other DNA sequences in this sample. Method: immunoSEQ multiplex PCR; TCRdb's copy keeps in-frame clones and lacks some. The sample holds tens of thousands of clones, 45% to 70% seen once. V and J are TRBV5-1 and TRBJ1-4; no firm D call. The source material was PBMCs, sampled after 24 months of ibrutinib treatment. The clonotype was recovered from a human donor with chronic lymphocytic leukemia. This CDR3 is CASSLSQNEKLFF. In DNA, the CDR3 is TGCGCCAGCAGCTTGAGCCAGAATGAAAAACTGTTTTTT.